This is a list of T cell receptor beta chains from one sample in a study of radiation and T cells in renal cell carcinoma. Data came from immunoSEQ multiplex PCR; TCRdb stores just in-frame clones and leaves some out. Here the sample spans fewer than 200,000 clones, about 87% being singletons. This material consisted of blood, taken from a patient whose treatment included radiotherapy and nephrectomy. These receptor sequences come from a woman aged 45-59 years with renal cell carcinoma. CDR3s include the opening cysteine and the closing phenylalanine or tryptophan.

cdr3_aa: CATRDRNYGYTF
v_call: TRBV6-5
j_call: TRBJ1-2

cdr3_aa: CASSQALTKETQYF
v_call: TRBV11-2
j_call: TRBJ2-5

cdr3_aa: CASSFGQADTQYF
v_call: TRBV7-8
j_call: TRBJ2-3

cdr3_aa: CASSLRPGASYEQYF
v_call: TRBV5-1
j_call: TRBJ2-7

cdr3_aa: CASSVGGADEKLFF
v_call: TRBV9
j_call: TRBJ1-4

cdr3_aa: CASSPGTGAGGYTF
v_call: TRBV18
j_call: TRBJ1-2

cdr3_aa: CASRVTGVDTEAFF
v_call: TRBV2
j_call: TRBJ1-1

cdr3_aa: CASSESYGGPTGELFF
v_call: TRBV10-1
j_call: TRBJ2-2

cdr3_aa: CASSAQTGTTGELFF
v_call: TRBV6-1
j_call: TRBJ2-2

cdr3_aa: CASSLEHNTDTQYF
v_call: TRBV7-9
j_call: TRBJ2-3

cdr3_aa: CASSLPGQGRNEQFF
v_call: TRBV5-6
j_call: TRBJ2-1

cdr3_aa: CASSLALGAEAFF
v_call: TRBV7-6
j_call: TRBJ1-1

cdr3_aa: CASLGTTNEKLFF
v_call: TRBV6-5
j_call: TRBJ1-4

cdr3_aa: CASSRDRRNYEQYF
v_call: TRBV6-5
j_call: TRBJ2-7

cdr3_aa: CASSVGRASGANVLTF
v_call: TRBV9
j_call: TRBJ2-6

cdr3_aa: CASSVRTNEKLFF
v_call: TRBV2
j_call: TRBJ1-4

cdr3_aa: CASSLVIAATDTQYF
v_call: TRBV5-1
j_call: TRBJ2-3

cdr3_aa: CASSEGGTGSRSPLHF
v_call: TRBV2
j_call: TRBJ1-6

cdr3_aa: CASSIDPASPLHF
v_call: TRBV19
j_call: TRBJ1-6

cdr3_aa: CASSYETGGNEAFF
v_call: TRBV6-5
j_call: TRBJ1-1

cdr3_aa: CASSQGDKQRVTEAFF
v_call: TRBV4-2
j_call: TRBJ1-1

cdr3_aa: CASSRGLAGGRETQYF
v_call: TRBV7-2
j_call: TRBJ2-5

cdr3_aa: CASQPINYGYTF
v_call: TRBV6-1
j_call: TRBJ1-2

cdr3_aa: CASSPRISGGDTDTQYF
v_call: TRBV18
j_call: TRBJ2-3

cdr3_aa: CASSVEGMGANSPLHF
v_call: TRBV9
j_call: TRBJ1-6

cdr3_aa: CASSQTWGVTGELFF
v_call: TRBV4-1
j_call: TRBJ2-2

cdr3_aa: CASSEWLTNYGYTF
v_call: TRBV25-1
j_call: TRBJ1-2

cdr3_aa: CASSLGESSYNEQFF
v_call: TRBV7-9
j_call: TRBJ2-1

cdr3_aa: CASSQGYGYTF
v_call: TRBV4-1
j_call: TRBJ1-2

cdr3_aa: CASSLATWGTGHEQYF
v_call: TRBV5-6
j_call: TRBJ2-7

cdr3_aa: CASSQDEERGGYEQYF
v_call: TRBV4-2
j_call: TRBJ2-7

cdr3_aa: CASSERQENTEAFF
v_call: TRBV10-2
j_call: TRBJ1-1

cdr3_aa: CASSVVGRTSTDTQYF
v_call: TRBV9
j_call: TRBJ2-3

cdr3_aa: CASSSRFRDPNEKLFF
v_call: TRBV11-2
j_call: TRBJ1-4

cdr3_aa: CASSRTRNEQFF
v_call: TRBV2
j_call: TRBJ2-1

cdr3_aa: CASSREGRQGSYGYTF
v_call: TRBV5-4
j_call: TRBJ1-2

cdr3_aa: CSVFKLAGVSYEQYF
v_call: TRBV29-1
j_call: TRBJ2-7

cdr3_aa: CASSMELAGARPFQETQYF
v_call: TRBV19
j_call: TRBJ2-5

cdr3_aa: CASSVVGRVSRISTGELFF
v_call: TRBV9
j_call: TRBJ2-2

cdr3_aa: CASSLVPGSEYSPLHF
v_call: TRBV5-1
j_call: TRBJ1-6

cdr3_aa: CASSPKGGSTYNSPLHF
v_call: TRBV19
j_call: TRBJ1-6

cdr3_aa: CASSLARTGPLNTEAFF
v_call: TRBV11-2
j_call: TRBJ1-1

cdr3_aa: CASSSSDWEQYF
v_call: TRBV13
j_call: TRBJ2-7

cdr3_aa: CSVDLGSTDTQYF
v_call: TRBV29-1
j_call: TRBJ2-3

cdr3_aa: CAISESGLYSNQPQHF
v_call: TRBV10-3
j_call: TRBJ1-5

cdr3_aa: CASSLRVRTQIAGGELFF
v_call: TRBV5-1
j_call: TRBJ2-2

cdr3_aa: CASSLARRNQPQHF
v_call: TRBV7-2
j_call: TRBJ1-5

cdr3_aa: CASSLQGPRQPQHF
v_call: TRBV7-8
j_call: TRBJ1-5

cdr3_aa: CASSETGGSGNTIYF
v_call: TRBV19
j_call: TRBJ1-3

cdr3_aa: CASSSGGLAGGRDTQYF
v_call: TRBV13
j_call: TRBJ2-3

cdr3_aa: CAWSVLPYNSPLHF
v_call: TRBV30
j_call: TRBJ1-6

cdr3_aa: CASSLGGGAFF
v_call: TRBV5-1
j_call: TRBJ1-1

cdr3_aa: CAWAKQGRTEAFF
v_call: TRBV30
j_call: TRBJ1-1

cdr3_aa: CASSFSAGRAETQYF
v_call: TRBV7-3
j_call: TRBJ2-5

cdr3_aa: CASSWTGIQPQHF
v_call: TRBV6-5
j_call: TRBJ1-5

cdr3_aa: CAISSLAGVNTGELFF
v_call: TRBV10-3
j_call: TRBJ2-2

cdr3_aa: CASSLVVPSLLPQETQYF
v_call: TRBV7-8
j_call: TRBJ2-5

cdr3_aa: CASSQGLPNEKLFF
v_call: TRBV2
j_call: TRBJ1-4